This T cell receptor beta chain was obtained from a study of metastatic and nonmetastatic thyroid tumors. This clone was seen many times. Its antigen remains unknown. Study-wide findings and caveats: TCR beta diversity was reportedly significantly higher in malignant thyroid tumors than benign nodules, in blood and tumor.

Germline CDR1 reads SGHKS; CDR2 reads YYEKEE (reference sequence). Trimming stripped 0 bases from V and 4 bases from J, with 7 bases between. This CDR3 is built from 13 residues. Original analysis: A papillary thyroid cancer distant-metastasis classifier was built from CDR3 differences across clinicopathological groups. From the PCR reads, TCRdb re-called clones with MiXCR. Here the V and J calls rest on TCRdb's processing, not on the authors' analysis. The sample includes under 35,000 clones, over 20% of them seen just once. Thyroid surgery had not been preceded by any treatment in any patient. The sequence derives from a female donor with papillary thyroid cancer or a benign thyroid nodule (not recorded which). Some clones in this sample may be carry-over from other donors' samples. Sequenced sample: blood. The gene calls are TRBV5-5 and TRBJ2-5; perhaps TRBD1 as D (5 bases). This CDR3 reads CASSLARAETQYF. CDR3 in DNA: TGTGCCAGCAGCTTGGCCAGGGCAGAGACCCAGTACTTC.